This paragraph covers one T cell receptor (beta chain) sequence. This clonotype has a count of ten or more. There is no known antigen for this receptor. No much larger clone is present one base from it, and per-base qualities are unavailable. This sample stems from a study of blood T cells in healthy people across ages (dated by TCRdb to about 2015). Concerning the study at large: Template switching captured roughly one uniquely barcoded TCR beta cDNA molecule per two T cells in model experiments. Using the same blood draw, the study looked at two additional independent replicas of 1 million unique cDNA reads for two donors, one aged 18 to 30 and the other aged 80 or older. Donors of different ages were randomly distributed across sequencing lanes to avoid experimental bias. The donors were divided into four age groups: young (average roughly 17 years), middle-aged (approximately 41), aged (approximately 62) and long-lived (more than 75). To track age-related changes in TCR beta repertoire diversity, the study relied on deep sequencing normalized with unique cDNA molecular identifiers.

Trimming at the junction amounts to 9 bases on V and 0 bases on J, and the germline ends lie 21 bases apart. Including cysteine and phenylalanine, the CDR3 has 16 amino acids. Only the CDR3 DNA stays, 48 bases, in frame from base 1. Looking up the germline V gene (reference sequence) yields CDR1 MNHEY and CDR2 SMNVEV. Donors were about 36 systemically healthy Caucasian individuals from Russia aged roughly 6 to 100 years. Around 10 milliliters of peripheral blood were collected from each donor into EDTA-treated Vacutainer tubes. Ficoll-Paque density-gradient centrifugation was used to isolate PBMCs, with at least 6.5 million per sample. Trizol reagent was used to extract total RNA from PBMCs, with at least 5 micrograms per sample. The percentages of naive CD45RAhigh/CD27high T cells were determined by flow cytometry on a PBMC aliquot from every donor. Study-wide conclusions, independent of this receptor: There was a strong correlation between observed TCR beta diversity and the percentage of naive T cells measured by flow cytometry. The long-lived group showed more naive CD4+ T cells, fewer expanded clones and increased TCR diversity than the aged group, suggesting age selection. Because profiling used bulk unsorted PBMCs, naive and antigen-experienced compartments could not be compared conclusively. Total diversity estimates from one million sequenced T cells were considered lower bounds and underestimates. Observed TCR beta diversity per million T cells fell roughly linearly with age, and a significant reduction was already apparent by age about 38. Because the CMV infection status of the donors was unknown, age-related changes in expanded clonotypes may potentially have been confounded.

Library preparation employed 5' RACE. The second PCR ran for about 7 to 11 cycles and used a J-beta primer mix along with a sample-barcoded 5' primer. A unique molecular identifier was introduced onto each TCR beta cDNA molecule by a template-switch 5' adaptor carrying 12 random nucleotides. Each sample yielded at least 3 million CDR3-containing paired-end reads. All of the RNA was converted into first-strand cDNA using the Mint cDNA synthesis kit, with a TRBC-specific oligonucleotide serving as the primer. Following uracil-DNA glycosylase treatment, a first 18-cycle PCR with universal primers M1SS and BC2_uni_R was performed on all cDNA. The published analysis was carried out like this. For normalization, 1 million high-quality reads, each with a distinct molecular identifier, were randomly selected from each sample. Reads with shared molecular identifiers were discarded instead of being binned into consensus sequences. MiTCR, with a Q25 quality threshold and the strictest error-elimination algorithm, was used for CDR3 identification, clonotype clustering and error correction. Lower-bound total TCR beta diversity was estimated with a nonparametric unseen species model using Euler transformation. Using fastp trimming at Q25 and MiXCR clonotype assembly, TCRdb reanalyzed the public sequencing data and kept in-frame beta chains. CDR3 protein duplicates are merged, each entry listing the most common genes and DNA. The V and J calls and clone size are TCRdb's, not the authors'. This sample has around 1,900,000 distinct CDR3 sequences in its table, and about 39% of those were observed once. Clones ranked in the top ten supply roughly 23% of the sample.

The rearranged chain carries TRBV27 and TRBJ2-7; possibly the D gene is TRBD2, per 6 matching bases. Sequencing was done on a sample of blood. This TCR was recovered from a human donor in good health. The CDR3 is CASKPFSGPSSYEQYF. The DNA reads TGTGCCAGTAAACCCTTTAGCGGTCCAAGCTCCTACGAGCAGTACTTC.